The clone carrying this T cell receptor beta chain was detected a few times. CDR1 is MRHNA, CDR2 SNTAGT, per germline. After removal of 0 bases from V and 2 bases from J, the junction contained 4 bases not matched to a gene. The CDR3 runs to 16 residues. In the authors' methods: Reference gene primer amplification gave estimated nucleated cell counts. Sequencing was performed with immunoSEQ multiplex PCR; in TCRdb, only in-frame clones are kept and a portion is missing. That table furnishes V, J and clone size, whereas the DNA furnished D and trimming. The top ten clones hold roughly 1.9% of a sample with 200,000 to 250,000 clones, about four fifths of them seen once. The data stem from a study of blood T cell repertoires in COVID-19. Study information: The United States, Italy and Spain supplied acute and convalescent COVID-19 samples. Sample material is recorded as cDNA or gDNA derived from T cells, B-cell-depleted T cells, or PBMCs.

This clonotype was obtained from a man aged 25 to 40 who had recovered from COVID-19. The chain joins TRBV6-4 to TRBJ2-3; 8 bases line up with TRBD2. The sequencing sample was made of peripheral blood. CDR3 protein: CASSDSAGGSTDTQYF. The CDR3 bases are TGTGCCAGCAGTGACTCGGCGGGGGGCTCCACAGATACGCAGTATTTT.